This is a list of T cell receptor beta chains from one sample in a study of T cell changes during pregnancy in multiple sclerosis. The method was immunoSEQ multiplex PCR; TCRdb's version includes in-frame clones alone and lacks a portion of them. The data contain about 100,000 clones, approximately 92% of them singletons. The specimen was peripheral blood, collected in the second trimester of pregnancy. These receptors came from a female donor with multiple sclerosis, enrolled in a pregnancy study. CDR3s leave out the opening cysteine and the closing phenylalanine or tryptophan. D genes are given only for firm matches.

j_call v_call d_call cdr3_aa
TRBJ1-6 TRBV6-1 . ASSELLENSPLH
TRBJ1-2 TRBV5-6 . ASSFRTGIYGYT
TRBJ2-1 TRBV25-1 . ASRRTAYNEQF
TRBJ1-1 TRBV19 TRBD1 ASKDRGLEAF
TRBJ2-5 TRBV7-2 . ASSKTQGVETQY
TRBJ2-3 TRBV27 . ASSPGYLRDTQY
TRBJ2-7 TRBV2 . ASSVSYEQY
TRBJ2-1 TRBV5-1 TRBD1 ASSLWPGGFNEQF
TRBJ1-5 TRBV21-1 . ASSNVEPTQPQH
TRBJ1-1 TRBV7-8 . ASSFNPGSVEAF
TRBJ2-7 TRBV7-2 . ASSFTPGPYEQY
TRBJ1-1 TRBV28 TRBD1 ASSIQGAPNTEAF
TRBJ1-1 TRBV5-1 TRBD1 ASSFDRVHTEAF
TRBJ2-7 TRBV14 TRBD1 ASSPRGQGRVIGLYEQY
TRBJ2-7 TRBV5-1 TRBD1 ASSAGTGTYEQY
TRBJ2-1 TRBV4-3 . ASSQASNSYNEQF
TRBJ2-3 TRBV5-1 TRBD2 ASSYTLAGTDTQY
TRBJ1-3 TRBV7-9 TRBD1 ASSRQGGSGNTIY
TRBJ2-7 TRBV6-5 TRBD2 ASSYSTSGSYEQY
TRBJ2-1 TRBV19 . ASSISGISYNEQF
TRBJ2-5 TRBV15 TRBD1 ATSRGGTGGTETQY
TRBJ1-1 TRBV18 TRBD1 ASSPDRARNTEAF
TRBJ2-7 TRBV28 . ASSYGQGGYEQY
TRBJ1-1 TRBV21-1 . ASSKEGRENTEAF
TRBJ1-5 TRBV2 . ASSVDRGQPQH
TRBJ1-1 TRBV28 . ASIPGGGGNTEAF
TRBJ1-1 TRBV7-6 . ASSYLRGTEAF
TRBJ2-7 TRBV28 TRBD1 ASRGTGTLY
TRBJ1-6 TRBV7-6 . ASSLEGADSPLH
TRBJ2-2 TRBV6-6 . ASFTGAGPNTGELF
TRBJ1-1 TRBV28 TRBD1 ASSLFIRFGTGSNTEAF
TRBJ2-1 TRBV19 . ASSITWEFYNEQF
TRBJ1-2 TRBV13 . ASSPPVGGNYGYT
TRBJ2-7 TRBV7-9 TRBD1 ASSHGQVYEQY
TRBJ1-2 TRBV28 . ASSLAGANDGYT
TRBJ1-3 TRBV7-8 . ASSFVRQSSGNTIY
TRBJ1-5 TRBV18 TRBD1 ASSRDSSNQPQH
TRBJ2-7 TRBV6-5 . ASSYREAGYEQY
TRBJ2-3 TRBV9 TRBD2 ASSVETSGTDTQY
TRBJ2-7 TRBV7-8 . ASSLARLTGYEQY
TRBJ1-2 TRBV5-1 TRBD1 ASSFPARRGTGKDGYT
TRBJ1-5 TRBV19 . ASSSEQGRGQPQH
TRBJ1-4 TRBV4-1 . ASSLTPVTNEKLF
TRBJ2-2 TRBV19 . ASSIGLPGELF
TRBJ2-7 TRBV6-5 TRBD2 ASSASGRARVGQY
TRBJ2-2 TRBV28 TRBD2 ASSLRTSGRARAGELF
TRBJ2-5 TRBV7-6 TRBD2 ASSPGLGETQY
TRBJ2-1 TRBV13 TRBD1 ASSSPPQGMAQF
TRBJ2-5 TRBV6-4 TRBD1 ASSEIDRGPETQY
TRBJ2-7 TRBV5-1 . ASSLAGRVNEQY
TRBJ2-7 TRBV5-1 TRBD2 ASSLDLAGSEQY
TRBJ2-1 TRBV19 TRBD2 ASSPGLAGVLYYNEQF
TRBJ1-2 TRBV28 . ASSVLDKGRGYT
TRBJ2-7 TRBV9 TRBD2 ASSVGTSGSGAYEQY
TRBJ2-2 TRBV30 TRBD2 AWTGLAIAGELF
TRBJ1-1 TRBV6-5 . ASSRDSLSTEAF